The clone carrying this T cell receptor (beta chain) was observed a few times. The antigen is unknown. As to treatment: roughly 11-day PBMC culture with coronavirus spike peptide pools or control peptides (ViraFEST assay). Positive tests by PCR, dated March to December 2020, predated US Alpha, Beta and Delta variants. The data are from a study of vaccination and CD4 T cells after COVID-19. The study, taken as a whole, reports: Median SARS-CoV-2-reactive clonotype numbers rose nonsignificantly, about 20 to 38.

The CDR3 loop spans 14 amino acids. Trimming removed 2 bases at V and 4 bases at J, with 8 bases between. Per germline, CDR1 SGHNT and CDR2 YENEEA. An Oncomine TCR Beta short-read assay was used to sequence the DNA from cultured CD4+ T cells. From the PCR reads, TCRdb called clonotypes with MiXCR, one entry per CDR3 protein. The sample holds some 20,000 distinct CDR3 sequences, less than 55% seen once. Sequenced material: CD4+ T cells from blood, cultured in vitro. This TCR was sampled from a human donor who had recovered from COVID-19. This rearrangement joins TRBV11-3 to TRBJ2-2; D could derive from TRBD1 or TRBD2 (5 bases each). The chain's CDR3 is CASSLQRGTGELFF. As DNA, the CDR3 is TGTGCCAGCAGCTTACAGAGGGGCACCGGGGAGCTGTTTTTT.